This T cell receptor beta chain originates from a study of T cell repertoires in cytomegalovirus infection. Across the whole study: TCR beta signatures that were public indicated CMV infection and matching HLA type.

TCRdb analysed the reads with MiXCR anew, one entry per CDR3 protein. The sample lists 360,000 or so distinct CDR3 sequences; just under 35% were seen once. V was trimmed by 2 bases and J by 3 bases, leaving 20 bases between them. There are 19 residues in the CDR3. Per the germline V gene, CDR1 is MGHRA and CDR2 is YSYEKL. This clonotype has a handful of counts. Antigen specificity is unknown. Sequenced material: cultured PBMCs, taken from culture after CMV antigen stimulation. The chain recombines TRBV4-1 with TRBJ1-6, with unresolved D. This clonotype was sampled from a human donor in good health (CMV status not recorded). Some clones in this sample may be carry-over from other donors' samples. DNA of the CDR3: TGCGCCAGCAGCCAATTTCTTGACGGCCCTTTAAACTATAATTCACCCCTCCACTTT. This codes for CASSQFLDGPLNYNSPLHF.